This T cell receptor (beta chain) stems from a study of CXCR3-negative and CXCR3-positive naive CD8 T cells (dated by TCRdb to about 2019). Broadly, across the study: In total, about 130 million TRB reads were obtained, which works out to roughly 1.5 +/- 0.3 million reads per library. The TRBV-TRBJ cluster analysis covered naive subsets from several donors and memory cells from 3 donors. The diversity and physicochemical repertoire analyses included some 11 donors pooled from two independent experiments. Beyond this particular receptor, the publication reports: Because surface CD5, which is linked to self-reactivity in mice, was comparable between the naive subsets, TCR interaction strength was also inferred from TRB CDR3 physicochemical properties. CXCR3 expression partially decreased after cryopreservation, so most assays used freshly isolated PBMCs. TRB CDR3s from CXCR3-positive naive cells showed higher hydrophobicity (lower Kidera factor 4), lower energy, and higher strength and volume indices than CXCR3-negative naive cells. Within the same donor, TRBV-TRBJ usage looked similar between naive CXCR3-negative and CXCR3-positive cells, but memory cells had distinct patterns. Comparably high repertoire diversity was found in both naive subsets, whereas much lower repertoire diversity was found in memory CD8+ T cells.

On this clonotype itself: Its antigen is unknown.

For every CD8+ T cell subset, approximately 330,000 cells were flow-sorted straight into RLT lysis buffer, and each subset was sorted in triplicate. To keep memory contaminants out, a stringent definition of naive CD8+ T cells was applied: CD45RO-CCR7+CD27+CD95-. Standard density gradient centrifugation was used to isolate peripheral blood mononuclear cells from buffy coats. Naive CXCR3-negative and CXCR3-positive CD8+ T cells were flow-sorted on a FACSAria III. Total RNA was extracted from sorted cells using an RNeasy Mini Kit. The run used a NextSeq 550. The Human TCR Profiling Kit (MiLaboratory) was used to prepare UMI-labeled 5' RACE TRB cDNA libraries. cDNA synthesis used the entire amount of extracted RNA, and PCR amplification then used the entire amount of cDNA produced. Libraries were prepared in parallel with an identical number of PCR cycles. As for how the authors treated the data: MIGEC and MiXCR extracted about 54,000 +/- 9,700 unique UMI-labeled TRB cDNA molecules per library, requiring at least two reads per UMI. On average, approximately 40,000 +/- 10,000 functional in-frame TRB CDR3 nucleotide clonotypes lacking stop codons were found per library. After each sample was downsampled to 5000 UMI-labeled TRB molecules, VDJtools was used to calculate diversity metrics such as normalized Shannon-Wiener and Chao1. For the central five CDR3 residues, VDJtools calculated physicochemical properties weighted by clonotype size, namely interaction energy, strength, volume and Kidera factor 4. TCRdb reprocessed the reads, reporting each CDR3 protein sequence once and no DNA. These V and J calls originate from TCRdb's pipeline instead of the authors' own analysis. The table for this sample records more than 80,000 distinct CDR3 sequences. Under 0.95% of the sample comes from the top ten.

The sequence came from a human donor in good health. Some clones in this sample may be carry-over from other donors' samples. The sequenced sample consisted of naive CXCR3+ CD8+ T cells from blood. What the cell subset or site label conveys for this sample: CD45RO-CCR7+CD27+CD95- naive CD8+ T cells expressing CXCR3 (TNR3+).

Here the CDR3 is given as CASSSSGPTGELFF. The chain joins TRBV6-2 or TRBV6-3 to TRBJ2-2; TCRdb proposes TRBD2, but this gene call is untestable without DNA. Measured from the cysteine to the phenylalanine, the CDR3 is 14 residues long. No DNA sequence was recorded. The germline V gene sets CDR1 to MNHEY and CDR2 to SVGEGT.